This T cell receptor beta chain was obtained from a study of CD8+ T cells in alopecia areata. Germline CDR1 is SGHDT and CDR2 is YYEEEE. The CDR3 has 14 residues. The trim removed 0 bases at V and 6 bases at J, leaving 0 bases unmatched. Treatment here: oral pan-JAK inhibitor, 5-10 mg twice daily. As part of sample collection, lesional scalp punch biopsies and peripheral blood were taken from alopecia areata patients. Reverse transcribed after extraction, RNA yielded cDNA as the sequencing template. Assay: immunoSEQ multiplex PCR; the TCRdb copy retains only in-frame clones and omits some. The table shows 3,500 to 4,000 clones, with roughly 70% occurring only once.

This sequence originates from a human donor with alopecia areata. The input for sequencing was skin, taken at week 24, from a patient treated with tofacitinib. The V and J genes are TRBV5-6 and TRBJ2-1; 10 bases agree with TRBD1. In DNA, the CDR3 is TGTGCCAGCAGCTTGGGGGACAGGGGCAATGAGCAGTTCTTC. As protein: CASSLGDRGNEQFF. The full variable domain, completed using reference TRBV5-6 and TRBJ2-1, is DAGVTQSPTHLIKTRGQQVTLRCSPKSGHDTVSWYQQALGQGPQFIFQYYEEEERQRGNFPDRFSGHQFPNYSSELNVNALLLGDSALYLCASSLGDRGNEQFFGPGTRLTVL.